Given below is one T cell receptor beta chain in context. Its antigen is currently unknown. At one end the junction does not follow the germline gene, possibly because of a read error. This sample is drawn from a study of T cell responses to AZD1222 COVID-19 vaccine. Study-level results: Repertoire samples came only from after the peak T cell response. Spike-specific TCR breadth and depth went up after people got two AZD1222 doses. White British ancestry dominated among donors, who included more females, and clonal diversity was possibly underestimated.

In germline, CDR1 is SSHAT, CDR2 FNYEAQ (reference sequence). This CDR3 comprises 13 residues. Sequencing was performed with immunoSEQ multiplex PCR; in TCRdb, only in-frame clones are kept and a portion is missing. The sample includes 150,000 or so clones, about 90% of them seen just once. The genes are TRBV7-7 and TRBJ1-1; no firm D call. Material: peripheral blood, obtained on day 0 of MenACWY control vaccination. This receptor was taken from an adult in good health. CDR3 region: CASSRQENTEAFF. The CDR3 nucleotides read TGTGCTAGCAGCAGGCAGGAGAACACTGAAGCTTTCTTT.